This entry describes one TCR beta chain. Its specificity is not known. Since a much larger clone is just one base distant, this may be a read error. The entry originates in a study of T cells in Graves' hyperthyroidism and ophthalmopathy. Overall study: Initial diagnosis, before any treatment, was when peripheral blood was collected.

Overall study findings and caveats: Most clonotypes expanded in the thyroid (above 0.001) were also present in blood.

RNA transcripts yielded amplified TCR beta CDR3 regions. The study used the HTBI primer set for a first-round RT-PCR of the TCR CDR3. Each CDR3 protein is one row after TCRdb ran MiXCR on the multiplex PCR reads. The sample consists of hundreds of thousands of distinct CDR3 sequences, roughly 16% of them appearing once. Germline CDR1 MNHEY, CDR2 SVGAGI. The V and J ends lost 4 bases and 7 bases respectively, with 16 bases between them. This CDR3 is 15 amino acids long. The V call is TRBV6-5, the J call TRBJ1-4, with TRBD1 as a possible D gene (5 bases). This clonotype originated in a woman aged 35 to 49 with Graves' ophthalmopathy. Sequences were obtained from blood. The CDR3 spells CASSSEGRGSEKLFF. The DNA of the CDR3 is TGTGCCAGCAGTTCCGAGGGACGGGGTAGTGAAAAACTGTTTTTT.